The next 10 T cell receptor beta chains were all read from a single sample in a study of blood T cell repertoires in COVID-19. Some clones are missing from TCRdb's copy, which holds only in-frame ones; the method was immunoSEQ multiplex PCR. Of roughly 60,000 clones in the sample, about 88% were seen once. Sequencing was performed on peripheral blood. The receptors originated from a human donor with active COVID-19. The donor label of this sample is uncertain.

V is TRBV7-9 and J is TRBJ2-2, with D possibly TRBD2 on 5 matching bases. CDR1 SEHNR and CDR2 FQNEAQ come from the germline V gene (reference sequence). The CDR3 contains 15 residues. V lost 2 bases to trimming and J lost 5 bases, with 12 bases between them. CDR3 sequence: CASSLQRTGTGELFF. As DNA, the CDR3 is TGTGCCAGCAGCTTACAGAGGACGGGGACCGGGGAGCTGTTTTTT.

The rearrangement joins TRBV14 to TRBJ1-2; TRBD1 aligns across 8 bases. V shed 4 bases and J 5 bases; nucleotides not matched to a gene: 12. CDR1 is SGHDN, CDR2 FVKESK, per germline. CDR3 length equals 16 residues. Here the CDR3 DNA reads TGTGCCAGCAGCCTTACACCCGGACAGGGAACGTATGGCTACACCTTC. Amino acids: CASSLTPGQGTYGYTF. The variable domain in full, with the rest retrieved from reference TRBV14 and TRBJ1-2, is EAGVTQFPSHSVIEKGQTVTLRCDPISGHDNLYWYRRVMGKEIKFLLHFVKESKQDESGMPNNRFLAERTGGTYSTLKVQPAELEDSGVYFCASSLTPGQGTYGYTFGSGTRLTVV.

This rearrangement joins TRBV9 to TRBJ2-5; no definite D call. The germline V and J ends were trimmed by 0 bases and 1 base, with 7 bases remaining between them. The CDR3 has 14 amino acids. The germline gives CDR1 SGDLS, CDR2 YYNGEE. The CDR3 DNA follows: TGTGCCAGCAGCGTAGATTACGGCCAAGAGACCCAGTACTTC. As protein: CASSVDYGQETQYF.

This chain joins TRBV4-3 and TRBJ2-1, with 13 positions matching TRBD2. Germline-derived CDR1 and CDR2 are LGHNA and YSLEER. With 4 bases clipped from V and 5 bases from J, the junction kept 5 bases outside the gene matches. The CDR3 covers 16 residues. Written as DNA, the CDR3 is TGCGCCAGCAGCCTGCGACTAGCGGGAGGAGACAATGAGCAGTTCTTC. Translation: CASSLRLAGGDNEQFF.

J is TRBJ1-6 and V is TRBV7-6; TRBD1 might be the D (6 bases). CDR1 SGHVS and CDR2 FNYEAQ come from the germline V gene. The CDR3 consists of 18 residues. V dropped 0 bases and J dropped 0 bases, with 12 bases sitting between them. The CDR3 nucleotides read TGTGCCAGCAGCTTAGCCAGTAGGGGGAGCTCCTATAATTCACCCCTCCACTTT. This encodes CASSLASRGSSYNSPLHF.

This clone has only a few counts. This chain uses TRBV20-1 with TRBJ2-7; possibly TRBD2 for D (6 bases). V was shortened by 5 bases and J by 7 bases, with 12 bases between the two germline ends. The CDR3 has 11 residues. The germline CDR1 and CDR2 sequences are DFQATT and SNEGSKA (reference sequence). CDR3 coding DNA: TGCAGTGCTCCAACTAGCTATGAGCAGTACTTC. Its translation: CSAPTSYEQYF.

This chain's CDR3 is CASSQGPPSGSYLNEQFF. CDR3 in DNA: TGTGCCAGCAGCCAAGGTCCCCCTAGCGGGAGTTATCTGAATGAGCAGTTCTTC. V gene TRBV3-1 (or the pseudogene TRBV3-2) combines with J gene TRBJ2-1; TRBD2 matches 10 bases. CDR1 and CDR2 (germline): LGHDT, YNNKEL (reference sequence). This CDR3 spans 18 amino acids. Unmatched junction bases numbered 13, after V lost 1 base and J lost 7 bases.

This chain connects TRBV19 to TRBJ1-1; unclear D gene. The germline V and J ends were trimmed by 7 bases and 1 base, with 13 bases remaining between them. Germline CDR1 and CDR2: LNHDA and SQIVND (reference sequence). This CDR3 has 14 amino acids. The CDR3 here is CASIEGSGNTEAFF. The CDR3, as DNA: TGTGCCAGTATAGAGGGTTCTGGGAACACTGAAGCTTTCTTT.

The CDR3, as DNA: TGTGCCAGCAGCCCTTTGCTAGGACAGTCCTACGAGCAGTACTTC. Translation: CASSPLLGQSYEQYF. The chain has TRBV3-1 (or the pseudogene TRBV3-2) and TRBJ2-7; D perhaps matches TRBD1 (6 bases). V lost 4 bases to trimming and J lost 1 base, with 14 bases between them. The CDR3 runs 15 residues. Germline V CDR1 and CDR2: LGHDT, YNNKEL (reference sequence).

V usage is TRBV18 and J usage is TRBJ1-5; no reliable D call. This CDR3 region has 15 residues. V lost 0 bases to trimming and J lost 5 bases, with 11 bases between them. Germline V CDR1 and CDR2: KGHSH, LQKENI. The CDR3 nucleotides read TGTGCCAGCTCACCACCAACGGCGGTCGATCAGCCCCAGCATTTT. It codes for CASSPPTAVDQPQHF.